The source of this T cell receptor (beta chain) is a study of Graves' ophthalmopathy and Graves' hyperthyroidism. Study at large: Before any treatment was given, at initial diagnosis, peripheral blood was collected.

Using RNA transcripts, the TCR beta CDR3 regions were amplified. An opening RT-PCR round employed HTBI primers and preceded a second-round multiplex PCR. TCRdb independently ran MiXCR on the multiplex PCR reads; one entry per CDR3 protein. This table has about 210,000 distinct CDR3 sequences, around 30% appearing once. Overall study results and limits: Ophthalmopathy and stable hyperthyroidism were discriminated by a 13-signature model, with 85% to 90% sensitivity and approximately 77% specificity.

V trimming: 3 bases; J trimming: 5 bases; junction bases outside the gene matches: 8. Germline CDR1 KGHSH, CDR2 LQKENI. The CDR3 has 15 residues. In this sample, this clonotype turned up a few times. The antigen is unknown. Having ophthalmopathy, the donors showed moderate-to-severe activity, CAS ≥3 and NOSPECS ≥4, with disease lasting under 3 months. Other autoimmune diseases, uncontrolled infections, pregnancy or lactation excluded patients from enrollment. This sequence joins TRBV18 and TRBJ2-7; 9 bases fit TRBD1. The clonotype comes from a man aged 50 to 59 with Graves' ophthalmopathy. Sequencing was carried out using peripheral blood. This CDR3 reads CASSPGSGQGHEQYF. CDR3 DNA: TGTGCCAGCTCACCCGGGTCGGGACAGGGCCACGAGCAGTACTTC. Full variable domain (outside the CDR3, taken from reference TRBV18 and TRBJ2-7): NAGVMQNPRHLVRRRGQEARLRCSPMKGHSHVYWYRQLPEEGLKFMVYLQKENIIDESGMPKERFSAEFPKEGPSILRIQQVVRGDSAAYFCASSPGSGQGHEQYFGPGTRLTVT.